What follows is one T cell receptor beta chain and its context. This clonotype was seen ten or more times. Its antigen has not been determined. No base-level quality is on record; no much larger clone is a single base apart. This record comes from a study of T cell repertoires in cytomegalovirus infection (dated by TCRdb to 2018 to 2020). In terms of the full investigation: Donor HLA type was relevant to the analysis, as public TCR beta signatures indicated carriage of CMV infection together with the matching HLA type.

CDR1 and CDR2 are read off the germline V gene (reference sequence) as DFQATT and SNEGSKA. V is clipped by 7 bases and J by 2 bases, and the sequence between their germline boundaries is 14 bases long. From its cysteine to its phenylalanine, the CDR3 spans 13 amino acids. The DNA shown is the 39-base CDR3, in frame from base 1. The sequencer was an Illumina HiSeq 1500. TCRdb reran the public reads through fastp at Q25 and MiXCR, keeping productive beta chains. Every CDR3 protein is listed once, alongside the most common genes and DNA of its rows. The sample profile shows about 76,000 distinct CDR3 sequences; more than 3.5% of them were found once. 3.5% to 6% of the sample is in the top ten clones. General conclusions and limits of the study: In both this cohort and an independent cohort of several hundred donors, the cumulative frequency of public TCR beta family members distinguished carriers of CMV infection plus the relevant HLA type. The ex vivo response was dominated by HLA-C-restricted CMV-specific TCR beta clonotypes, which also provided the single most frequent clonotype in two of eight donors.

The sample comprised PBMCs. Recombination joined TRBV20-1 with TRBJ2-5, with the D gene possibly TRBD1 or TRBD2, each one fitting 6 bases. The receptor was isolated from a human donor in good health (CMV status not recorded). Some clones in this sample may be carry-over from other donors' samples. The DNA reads TGCAGTGTAATGGGGGGACATCAAGAGACCCAGTACTTC. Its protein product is CSVMGGHQETQYF.